These T cell receptor beta chains were read from a single sample in a study of CD8 T cells in ankylosing spondylitis. TCRdb used MiXCR to reprocess the 5' RACE reads, holding one entry per CDR3 protein. The table includes approximately 220,000 distinct CDR3 sequences, approximately 24% detected once. Sequencing input: blood, either unsorted or a sorted T cell fraction (not recorded which). The receptors here all came from a male donor with ankylosing spondylitis or in good health (not recorded which). The CDR3 runs from the conserved cysteine through the conserved F or W. The D gene is left open where the match is weak. The size entry is marked missing in some rows and otherwise reads once, few, many or a size class.

V gene: TRBV15; clone size: -; D gene: TRBD2; J gene: TRBJ2-7; CDR3 DNA: TGTGCCACCAGCAGAGATAGCGGGACGCACGAGCAGTACTTC; CDR3 protein: CATSRDSGTHEQYF
V gene: TRBV20-1; clone size: many; D gene: -; J gene: TRBJ1-1; CDR3 DNA: TGCAGTGCCTTCCAGGACGGCCGGACTGAAGCTTTCTTT; CDR3 protein: CSAFQDGRTEAFF
V gene: TRBV4-2; clone size: -; D gene: TRBD2; J gene: TRBJ2-7; CDR3 DNA: TGTGCCAGCAGCCAATTCGGGACTAGCGACTTAATGACCTACGAGCAGTACTTC; CDR3 protein: CASSQFGTSDLMTYEQYF
V gene: TRBV20-1; clone size: -; D gene: TRBD2; J gene: TRBJ2-3; CDR3 DNA: TGCAGTGCTAGGAAGGGGCTAGCGGGAGGGCCGGGAGGCACAGATACGCAGTATTTT; CDR3 protein: CSARKGLAGGPGGTDTQYF
V gene: TRBV10-3; clone size: -; D gene: TRBD2; J gene: TRBJ2-5; CDR3 DNA: TGTGCCATCAGTGTGACTAGCGAAGAGACCCAGTACTTC; CDR3 protein: CAISVTSEETQYF
V gene: TRBV5-1; clone size: many; D gene: TRBD1; J gene: TRBJ2-5; CDR3 DNA: TGCGCCAGCAGTAAGGACAGGCCCTCCCAAGAGACCCAGTACTTC; CDR3 protein: CASSKDRPSQETQYF
V gene: TRBV6-5; clone size: many; D gene: -; J gene: TRBJ2-7; CDR3 DNA: TGTGCCAGCGGGGGGCCGGGACAGTCTGACTTC; CDR3 protein: CASGGPGQSDF
V gene: TRBV12-3/TRBV12-4; clone size: many; D gene: -; J gene: TRBJ2-1; CDR3 DNA: TGTGCCAGCCACCTGGGCTCCTACAATGAGCAGTTCTTC; CDR3 protein: CASHLGSYNEQFF
V gene: TRBV29-1; clone size: -; D gene: -; J gene: TRBJ1-2; CDR3 DNA: TGCAGCGTTGAAGAGCTGTCGGGTGGCTACACCTTC; CDR3 protein: CSVEELSGGYTF
V gene: TRBV7-2; clone size: many; D gene: TRBD2; J gene: TRBJ2-5; CDR3 DNA: TGTGCCAGCAGCCAGCCGGGACTAGCGTACCAAGAGACCCAGTACTTC; CDR3 protein: CASSQPGLAYQETQYF
V gene: TRBV20-1; clone size: few; D gene: -; J gene: TRBJ2-1; CDR3 DNA: TGCAGTGCTACACAAGGCGGAGACAATGAGCAGTTCTTC; CDR3 protein: CSATQGGDNEQFF
V gene: TRBV20-1; clone size: -; D gene: TRBD2; J gene: TRBJ2-3; CDR3 DNA: TGCAGTGCTTATACGACTAGCGGTAACACAGATACGCAGTATTTT; CDR3 protein: CSAYTTSGNTDTQYF
V gene: TRBV20-1; clone size: -; D gene: -; J gene: TRBJ2-7; CDR3 DNA: TGCAGTGCTAGTAGTAGGACATCCTTTTCCTACGAGCAGTACTTC; CDR3 protein: CSASSRTSFSYEQYF
V gene: TRBV5-6; clone size: many; D gene: -; J gene: TRBJ1-5; CDR3 DNA: TGTGCCAGCAGCTTGTTTGGGGTTGGAAATCAGCCCCAGCATTTT; CDR3 protein: CASSLFGVGNQPQHF
V gene: TRBV12-3/TRBV12-4; clone size: many; D gene: -; J gene: TRBJ1-1; CDR3 DNA: TGTGCCAGCAGCCGCCCATCAGAGCGTTCCTCCAACACTGAAGCTTTCTTT; CDR3 protein: CASSRPSERSSNTEAFF
V gene: TRBV7-2; clone size: many; D gene: -; J gene: TRBJ2-4; CDR3 DNA: TGTGCCAGCAGCATCGTCGGGGACTTAATTCAGTACTTC; CDR3 protein: CASSIVGDLIQYF
V gene: TRBV20-1; clone size: once; D gene: TRBD2; J gene: TRBJ2-3; CDR3 DNA: TGCAGTGCTAGCGATAGCGGGGAAAACACAGATACGCAGTATTTT; CDR3 protein: CSASDSGENTDTQYF
V gene: TRBV6-5; clone size: few; D gene: TRBD2; J gene: TRBJ2-1; CDR3 DNA: TGTGCCAGCAGTTACTCGATGGCTAGCGGGAGGAGGTATGAGCAGTTCTTC; CDR3 protein: CASSYSMASGRRYEQFF
V gene: TRBV12-3/TRBV12-4; clone size: -; D gene: TRBD1; J gene: TRBJ2-3; CDR3 DNA: TGTGCCAGCAGTTTTTTGGGACAGGGTATTCGAGATACGCAGTATTTT; CDR3 protein: CASSFLGQGIRDTQYF
V gene: TRBV7-9; clone size: few; D gene: -; J gene: TRBJ1-5; CDR3 DNA: TGTGCCAGCAGCACGGGGGACGGCCGAGGGCCCCAGCATTTT; CDR3 protein: CASSTGDGRGPQHF
V gene: TRBV12-3/TRBV12-4; clone size: many; D gene: -; J gene: TRBJ2-7; CDR3 DNA: TGTGCCAGCAGTTTAAGGGCGGGCTACGAGCAGTACTTC; CDR3 protein: CASSLRAGYEQYF
V gene: TRBV3-1; clone size: few; D gene: TRBD2; J gene: TRBJ2-3; CDR3 DNA: TGTGCCAGCAGTCACGGGACTAGCCAAGATACGCAGTATTTT; CDR3 protein: CASSHGTSQDTQYF
V gene: TRBV20-1; clone size: many; D gene: -; J gene: TRBJ2-5; CDR3 DNA: TGCAGTGCTAGAGGCGAGATTCAAGCCGGGACCCAGTACTTC; CDR3 protein: CSARGEIQAGTQYF
V gene: TRBV20-1; clone size: many; D gene: -; J gene: TRBJ2-4; CDR3 DNA: TGCAGTGCTGGACCATACGGAGGTGGGGACATTCAGTACTTC; CDR3 protein: CSAGPYGGGDIQYF
V gene: TRBV20-1; clone size: -; D gene: -; J gene: TRBJ1-4; CDR3 DNA: TGCAGTCTGCGCCGGGGGACCGCTAATGAAAAACTGTTTTTT; CDR3 protein: CSLRRGTANEKLFF
V gene: TRBV20-1; clone size: -; D gene: -; J gene: TRBJ2-7; CDR3 DNA: TGCAGTGCTAAAGATGCGTTTCCCCACGAGCAGTACTTC; CDR3 protein: CSAKDAFPHEQYF
V gene: TRBV20-1; clone size: few; D gene: TRBD1; J gene: TRBJ1-5; CDR3 DNA: TGCAGTGCTAGCTATCAGGGGGGGGTCCGTCAGCCCCAGCATTTT; CDR3 protein: CSASYQGGVRQPQHF
V gene: TRBV10-3; clone size: -; D gene: -; J gene: TRBJ2-7; CDR3 DNA: TGTGCCTTCAGTGTGAGGGGAGGCTACGAGCAGTACTTC; CDR3 protein: CAFSVRGGYEQYF
V gene: TRBV29-1; clone size: many; D gene: -; J gene: TRBJ2-4; CDR3 DNA: TGCAGCGTGTGGATAGCCAAAAACATTCAGTACTTC; CDR3 protein: CSVWIAKNIQYF
V gene: TRBV29-1; clone size: many; D gene: -; J gene: TRBJ1-4; CDR3 DNA: TGCAGCGTTCAAACGGGGGGGGCATTTGAAAAACTGTTTTTT; CDR3 protein: CSVQTGGAFEKLFF
V gene: TRBV20-1; clone size: -; D gene: -; J gene: TRBJ2-3; CDR3 DNA: TGCAGTGCTAAGAGGGCGGATACGCAGTATTTT; CDR3 protein: CSAKRADTQYF